This is a list of T cell receptor beta chains from one sample in a study of T cell repertoires in cytomegalovirus infection. TCRdb processed the reads anew with MiXCR; each CDR3 protein has one entry. The table shows 200,000 or so distinct CDR3 sequences, with roughly 30% occurring only once. Sample: PBMCs. These receptors all come from a human donor in good health (CMV status not recorded). Some clones in this sample may be carry-over from other donors' samples. The CDR3 runs from the conserved cysteine through the conserved F or W. A D gene is named only where the DNA matches it firmly. Size is omitted from some rows. Given values are once, few, many or a class for expanded clones.

j_call	v_call	d_call	clone_size	cdr3_aa	cdr3_nt
TRBJ1-1	TRBV5-1	TRBD1	.	CASSSWTGMNTEAFF	TGCGCCAGCAGCTCCTGGACAGGGATGAACACTGAAGCTTTCTTT
TRBJ2-7	TRBV27	.	.	CASSLWGTTYEQYF	TGTGCCAGCAGTTTATGGGGCACCACCTACGAGCAGTACTTC
TRBJ2-7	TRBV9	TRBD2	.	CASSVGLPGGERGPLYEQYF	TGTGCCAGCAGCGTCGGTCTCCCGGGGGGAGAGCGGGGGCCTCTTTACGAGCAGTACTTC
TRBJ1-5	TRBV15	.	.	CATSLRGAYLQPQHF	TGTGCCACCAGTTTGCGGGGGGCTTATCTTCAGCCCCAGCATTTT
TRBJ2-7	TRBV2	.	few	CASLETPQDYEQYF	TGTGCCAGCCTAGAGACCCCTCAGGATTACGAGCAGTACTTC
TRBJ2-3	TRBV7-6	TRBD1	.	CASTPLTGLPDTQYF	TGTGCCAGCACCCCTCTGACAGGGCTTCCAGATACGCAGTATTTT
TRBJ1-1	TRBV19	.	.	CASSIGGAPSTEAFF	TGTGCCAGTAGTATAGGAGGGGCGCCGTCCACTGAAGCTTTCTTT
TRBJ2-2	TRBV11-3	.	few	CASSPSRSGELFF	TGTGCCAGCAGCCCGTCGAGGTCCGGGGAGCTGTTTTTT
TRBJ1-2	TRBV6-5	.	.	CASSYSGGSTIYGYTF	TGTGCCAGCAGTTACTCCGGAGGATCAACAATTTATGGCTACACCTTC
TRBJ2-7	TRBV12-3/TRBV12-4	TRBD1	.	CASRTGGPEVVGQYF	TGTGCCAGCAGGACAGGGGGGCCCGAGGTAGTGGGGCAGTACTTC
TRBJ2-5	TRBV6-2/TRBV6-3	TRBD2	.	CASSPGGGVETQYF	TGTGCCAGCAGCCCCGGGGGAGGGGTAGAGACCCAGTACTTC
TRBJ1-2	TRBV7-9	.	.	CASSLDRGEYGYTF	TGTGCCAGCAGCCTAGACCGGGGGGAATATGGCTACACCTTC
TRBJ1-4	TRBV6-2/TRBV6-3	.	.	CASTRGLAERKLFF	TGTGCCAGCACCCGCGGGCTCGCGGAACGTAAACTGTTTTTT
TRBJ1-5	TRBV7-8	TRBD1	few	CASSSSGTGVNQPQHF	TGTGCCAGCAGCTCCTCCGGGACAGGGGTGAATCAGCCCCAGCATTTT
TRBJ2-6	TRBV12-3/TRBV12-4	.	few	CASWEGANVLTF	TGTGCCAGTTGGGAAGGGGCCAACGTCCTGACTTTC
TRBJ1-1	TRBV20-1	.	.	CSAREGRNTEAFF	TGCAGTGCTAGAGAGGGCAGAAACACTGAAGCTTTCTTT
TRBJ2-1	TRBV12-3/TRBV12-4	TRBD2	.	CASRHSGGDEQFF	TGTGCCAGCAGACATAGCGGGGGGGATGAGCAGTTCTTC
TRBJ2-1	TRBV11-3	.	.	CASSLEDGANEQFF	TGTGCCAGCAGCTTAGAGGACGGAGCCAATGAGCAGTTCTTT
TRBJ2-7	TRBV10-3	.	.	CAISEGWAVAYEQYF	TGTGCCATCAGTGAGGGGTGGGCCGTCGCCTACGAGCAGTACTTC
TRBJ1-1	TRBV2	.	.	CASRERGLGASEAFF	TGTGCCAGCAGGGAGAGAGGGTTGGGGGCGAGTGAAGCTTTCTTT
TRBJ2-7	TRBV29-1	.	.	CSVESPEAPDEQYF	TGCAGCGTTGAAAGTCCGGAAGCCCCCGACGAGCAGTACTTC
TRBJ1-5	TRBV30	.	.	CAWSVPGGLSNQPQHF	TGTGCCTGGAGTGTACCTGGGGGCCTTAGCAATCAGCCCCAGCATTTT